One sample yielded the 31 T cell receptor beta chains listed below, sequenced in a study of blood T cells in healthy people across ages. A second PCR of roughly 7 to 11 cycles used a sample-barcoded 5' primer and a J-beta primer mix. TCRdb re-called the 5' RACE reads through MiXCR, storing one row per CDR3 protein. Of roughly 900,000 distinct CDR3 sequences detected, about 48% appear once; the ten largest clones hold under 15%. Sequenced: blood. These receptors all come from a man aged 25-45 years in good health.

This clonotype was detected a few times. V and J are TRBV28 and TRBJ2-5; 12 nucleotides agree with TRBD2. This CDR3 comprises 17 residues. The germline gives CDR1 MDHEN, CDR2 SYDVKM. With 5 bases clipped from V and 3 bases from J, the junction kept 10 bases outside the gene matches. The CDR3 region is CASSPADGLAGKETQYF. CDR3 bases: TGTGCCAGCAGTCCGGCGGACGGACTAGCGGGGAAAGAGACCCAGTACTTC.

This clonotype was detected only a few times. This chain uses TRBV5-1 with TRBJ1-6; a weak D match, TRBD1 (6 bases). The germline V gene has CDR1 SGHRS and CDR2 YFSETQ. The CDR3 is made up of 14 amino acids. V was cut by 2 bases and J by 8 bases, with 11 bases left in between. The DNA for the CDR3 is TGCGCCAGCAGCTTACAGGGAATCGATTCACCCCTCCACTTT. It translates to CASSLQGIDSPLHF.

This clonotype has only a few counts. This chain joins TRBV7-2 and TRBJ2-7, with TRBD1 matching 8 bases. Looked up from germline, CDR1 is SGHTA and CDR2 is FQGNSA. The CDR3 covers 15 residues. The V and J ends lost 1 base and 3 bases, in that order; junction bases with no gene match: 5. The CDR3 is CASSLVADRVYEQYF. The CDR3 nucleotides read TGTGCCAGCAGCTTAGTTGCGGACAGGGTCTACGAGCAGTACTTC.

The chain recombines TRBV6-5 with TRBJ1-1; the D gene is possibly TRBD1 (6 bases). CDR1 MNHEY and CDR2 SVGAGI come from the germline V gene. The V end was cut by 6 bases, the J end by 7 bases, with 15 bases between. The CDR3 totals 13 residues. The CDR3 DNA reads as TGTGCCAGCAGGGGGATAGGGGGGGTTGAAGCTTTCTTT. It translates to CASRGIGGVEAFF.

This clonotype was counted a few times. The chain joins TRBV12-3 or TRBV12-4 to TRBJ2-5; D remains ambiguous. The CDR3 is 13 amino acids. V shed 5 bases and J shed 2 bases, with 9 bases lying between them. The CDR3 DNA sequence: TGTGCCAGCAGTCCTGGGAAACAAGAGACCCAGTACTTC. Translation: CASSPGKQETQYF.

The chain recombines TRBV6-1 with TRBJ2-3; maybe TRBD2 (5 bases). V dropped 1 base and J dropped 4 bases, with 9 bases sitting between them. Germline V CDR1 and CDR2: MNHNS, SASEGT. The CDR3 runs 14 residues. CDR3 bases: TGTGCCAGCAGTGAAGGGTGGACTCCAGATACGCAGTATTTT. Translated: CASSEGWTPDTQYF.

V and J are TRBV12-3 or TRBV12-4 and TRBJ1-1; 7 nucleotides align to TRBD1. V dropped 10 bases and J dropped 6; count of bases not matched to a gene: 14. CDR3 length equals 14 residues. CDR3 region: CATAPTTGVAEAFF. CDR3 DNA sequence: TGTGCCACCGCGCCGACTACAGGGGTAGCTGAAGCTTTCTTT.

Worth noting for this clonotype: Its ends do not fully match the called genes, so a read error is possible. The CDR3 reads CASSEGARPYKEQFF. In nucleotides, the CDR3 is TGTGCCAGCAGCGAGGGGGCGAGACCCTACAAGGAGCAGTTCTTC. The chain combines TRBV14 with TRBJ2-1; 7 positions match TRBD1. The V gene's germline CDR1 is SGHDN and CDR2 FVKESK. The CDR3 loop spans 15 amino acids.

The rearrangement uses TRBV28 and TRBJ1-5, with TRBD1 as a possible D gene (5 bases). The CDR3 extends over 12 amino acids. The ends were cut back, 6 bases at V and 8 bases at J, with 11 bases in the middle. CDR1 is MDHEN, CDR2 SYDVKM, per germline. DNA for the CDR3: TGTGCCAGCAGCGCAGGGACGGAGCCCCAGCATTTT. As protein: CASSAGTEPQHF.

This clonotype has a handful of counts. V usage is TRBV6-5 and J usage is TRBJ2-1; 14 nucleotides align to TRBD2. V gave up 5 bases and J gave up 5 bases; unmatched junction bases: 5. The CDR3 has 16 amino acids. Germline loops: CDR1 MNHEY, CDR2 SVGAGI. CDR3 sequence reads: CASSRGLAGGHNEQFF. The DNA of the CDR3 is TGTGCCAGCAGTCGCGGACTAGCGGGGGGACACAATGAGCAGTTCTTC.

This chain joins TRBV30 and TRBJ1-2, with D unresolved. In germline, CDR1 is GTSNPN, CDR2 SVGIG (reference sequence). This CDR3 is built from 11 residues. V gave up 0 bases and J gave up 8 bases, with 7 bases separating them. CDR3: CAWSVRSGYTF. As DNA, the CDR3 is TGTGCCTGGAGTGTACGGAGCGGCTACACCTTC.

DNA of the CDR3: TGTGCCAGCAGTGAAAGGGACTCCAGCTGGGGCAATGAGCAGTTCTTC. Residues: CASSERDSSWGNEQFF. The chain links TRBV2 to TRBJ2-1, with TRBD2 as a possible D gene (6 bases). CDR1 SNHLY and CDR2 FYNNEI come from the germline V gene. Trimming stripped 2 bases from V and 6 bases from J, with 17 bases between. The CDR3 contains 16 residues.

This clonotype occurred many times. V usage is TRBV7-2 and J usage is TRBJ2-1; 9 bases line up with TRBD2. The CDR3 is 15 amino acids. The trim removed 5 bases at V and 7 bases at J, leaving 9 bases unmatched. Germline CDR1 reads SGHTA; CDR2 reads FQGNSA. CDR3 loop: CASSPGGGAKNEQFF. DNA of the CDR3: TGTGCCAGCAGCCCAGGCGGGGGGGCCAAGAATGAGCAGTTCTTC.

This clonotype was found a few times. This sequence joins TRBV19 and TRBJ2-7, with D perhaps matching TRBD1 or TRBD2 (6 bases each). This CDR3 spans 14 amino acids. V dropped 3 bases and J dropped 9 bases, with 18 bases sitting between them. Germline CDR1 LNHDA, CDR2 SQIVND (reference sequence). The CDR3 loop is CASSMGGQGIGQYF. CDR3 in DNA: TGTGCCAGTAGTATGGGGGGACAAGGAATCGGGCAGTACTTC.

The V and J genes are TRBV15 and TRBJ1-2, with D possibly being TRBD1 (6 bases). The CDR3 runs to 14 residues. Trimming shortened V by 5 bases and J by 2 bases, and 12 bases separated the two germline ends. Germline CDR1 reads LNHNV; CDR2 reads YYDKDF (reference sequence). In DNA form, the CDR3 reads TGTGCCACCAGCCCAGGGGACGGCAACTATGGCTACACCTTC. Translation: CATSPGDGNYGYTF.

This chain uses TRBV15 with TRBJ1-2; D perhaps matches TRBD1 (5 bases). The V gene lost 1 base and the J gene lost 7 bases, with 16 bases spanning the gap. Per the germline V gene, CDR1 is LNHNV and CDR2 is YYDKDF (reference sequence). This CDR3 comprises 15 residues. Written as DNA, the CDR3 is TGTGCCACCAGCAGAGGTGGGACGCTTCTGTTTGGCTACACCTTC. Translated: CATSRGGTLLFGYTF.

The V call is TRBV21-1, the J call TRBJ2-5; the table calls TRBD2, which could not be checked here. The DNA end lines up better with TRBJ2-7; the J call may be wrong. TRBV21-1 is annotated as a pseudogene. The CDR3 consists of 17 residues. The DNA of the CDR3 is TGTGCCAGCAGCAAGAGATGGTGGGAGGGCGTCGTCAGCGAGCAGTACTTC. Translated, it gives CASSKRWWEGVVSEQYF.

This chain connects TRBV18 to TRBJ1-1; D uncertain. The CDR3 has 14 residues. Germline V gene data show CDR1 as KGHSH and CDR2 as LQKENI. Trimming took 4 bases from V and 2 from J, leaving 11 bases between them. The CDR3 protein is CASSHGDINTEAFF. For the CDR3, the DNA is TGTGCCAGCTCACATGGAGACATAAACACTGAAGCTTTCTTT.

The CDR3 region is CASSQDQGRGNTEAFF. CDR3 nucleotides: TGTGCCAGCAGCCAAGATCAGGGCAGGGGGAACACTGAAGCTTTCTTT. V usage is TRBV4-2 and J usage is TRBJ1-1; TRBD1 might be the D (6 bases). Between the trimmed V and J ends, which lost 0 bases and 1 base, there was a span of 12 bases. CDR3 size: 16 residues. In germline, CDR1 is LGHNA, CDR2 YNFKEQ.

This rearrangement joins TRBV7-2 to TRBJ2-1; 12 nucleotides agree with TRBD2. Germline assignment: CDR1 SGHTA and CDR2 FQGNSA. V lost 5 bases, J lost 2 bases, and 7 bases stayed unmatched. This CDR3 is built from 17 residues. This chain's CDR3 is CASSLWTSGAPYNEQFF. CDR3 nucleotides: TGTGCCAGCAGCCTGTGGACTAGCGGGGCACCCTACAATGAGCAGTTCTTC.

This clonotype has a handful of counts. This chain uses TRBV10-3 with TRBJ1-2; TRBD1 agrees at 8 bases. The CDR3 extends over 14 amino acids. Germline V lookup: CDR1 ENHRY, CDR2 SYGVKD. Losses at the gene ends were 7 bases for V and 4 bases for J; bases not matched to a gene: 8. DNA of the CDR3: TGTGCCATCAAGCAGACAGGGGACAGCTATGGCTACACCTTC. This gives the protein CAIKQTGDSYGYTF.

The V call is TRBV15, the J call TRBJ2-5; perhaps TRBD1 as D (6 bases). With 2 bases removed from V and 11 bases from J, the gap between germline ends came to 18 bases. The CDR3 sequence is 14 residues long. Germline values: CDR1 LNHNV, CDR2 YYDKDF (reference sequence). The CDR3: CATSRRGYSDEQYF. CDR3 nucleotide sequence: TGTGCCACCAGCAGAAGGGGGTACTCGGATGAGCAGTACTTC.

This clonotype was counted between two and nine times. The chain carries TRBV7-2 and TRBJ2-7, with a tentative D call TRBD2 (6 bases). The CDR3 consists of 15 residues. Germline CDR1 and CDR2: SGHTA and FQGNSA. Trimming removed 5 bases from V and 5 bases from J, with 19 bases in between. The CDR3, as DNA: TGTGCCAGCAGCCAGGCGGGGTCGTCTAGGAACGAGCAGTACTTC. It encodes CASSQAGSSRNEQYF.

The V call is TRBV4-1, the J call TRBJ2-7; 10 bases align to TRBD2. After removal of 1 base from V and 10 bases from J, the junction contained 16 bases not matched to a gene. The CDR3 consists of 17 residues. Germline lookup yields CDR1 MGHRA and CDR2 YSYEKL. The chain's CDR3 is CASSQARAGGSQEAQYF. The CDR3, as DNA: TGCGCCAGCAGCCAAGCCCGAGCGGGGGGGTCCCAAGAGGCCCAGTACTTC.

This clonotype was seen more than once but under ten times. This chain links TRBV6-2 or TRBV6-3 with TRBJ1-2; 9 bases map to TRBD1. V shed 5 bases, J shed 2 bases, and the junction held 6 bases outside the gene matches. The germline V gene has CDR1 MNHEY and CDR2 SVGEGT. The CDR3 runs to 15 residues. This CDR3 reads CASSDGQGPNYGYTF. CDR3 DNA sequence: TGTGCCAGCAGTGATGGACAGGGGCCAAACTATGGCTACACCTTC.

This clonotype was seen once. The CDR3 is CASSVDGYTGELFF. CDR3 in DNA: TGTGCCAGCAGCGTAGACGGTTACACCGGGGAGCTGTTTTTT. This sequence joins TRBV7-2 and TRBJ2-2; no reliable D call. Deletions cut 5 bases from V and 3 bases from J, with 10 bases between. The CDR3 loop spans 14 amino acids. The germline V gene has CDR1 SGHTA and CDR2 FQGNSA. The full variable domain, in which reference TRBV7-2 and TRBJ2-2 provide the parts outside the CDR3, is GAGVSQSPSNKVTEKGKDVELRCDPISGHTALYWYRQSLGQGLEFLIYFQGNSAPDKSGLPSDRFSAERTGGSVSTLTIQRTQQEDSAVYLCASSVDGYTGELFFGEGSRLTVL.

This chain uses TRBV7-9 with TRBJ1-1, with 7 nucleotides matching TRBD1. The CDR3 covers 16 residues. With 2 bases clipped from V and 0 bases from J, the junction kept 6 bases outside the gene matches. Germline assignment: CDR1 SEHNR and CDR2 FQNEAQ (reference sequence). As DNA, the CDR3 is TGTGCCAGCAGCTTAAGGGGGACAGAGTTGAACACTGAAGCTTTCTTT. Translated: CASSLRGTELNTEAFF.

The rearrangement links TRBV4-3 to TRBJ2-3, with TRBD1 matching 9 bases. V lost 0 bases, J lost 4 bases, and 8 bases stayed unmatched. CDR1 LGHNA and CDR2 YSLEER come from the germline V gene. The CDR3 contains 17 residues. This chain's CDR3 is CASSQDLLTGGADTQYF. CDR3 in DNA: TGCGCCAGCAGCCAAGATTTGTTGACAGGGGGGGCAGATACGCAGTATTTT.

This clonotype was counted between two and nine times. The chain has TRBV7-9 and TRBJ1-1; no clear D. Trimming left V 5 bases short and J 1 base short, with 14 bases between. The length of the CDR3 is 15 residues. Per germline, CDR1 SEHNR and CDR2 FQNEAQ (reference sequence). The CDR3 region is CASSAPVQPNTEAFF. CDR3 DNA sequence: TGTGCCAGCAGCGCCCCCGTTCAGCCGAACACTGAAGCTTTCTTT.

In its sample, this clonotype was seen once. The chain combines TRBV5-1 with TRBJ1-1; the D gene is possibly TRBD1 (5 bases). Germline lookup yields CDR1 SGHRS and CDR2 YFSETQ. Trimming removed 0 bases from V and 5 bases from J, with 14 bases in between. The CDR3 runs to 15 residues. CDR3 sequence reads: CASSLEARGGTEAFF. The CDR3 DNA reads as TGCGCCAGCAGCTTGGAAGCAAGGGGAGGAACTGAAGCTTTCTTT.

The genes are TRBV4-1 and TRBJ2-3; 9 bases map to TRBD1. The CDR3 covers 17 residues. CDR1 and CDR2 (germline): MGHRA, YSYEKL. V shed 0 bases, J shed 3 bases, and the junction held 7 bases outside the gene matches. CDR3 loop: CASSQDRNRGLTDTQYF. For the CDR3, the DNA is TGCGCCAGCAGCCAAGATCGAAACAGGGGGCTGACAGATACGCAGTATTTT.